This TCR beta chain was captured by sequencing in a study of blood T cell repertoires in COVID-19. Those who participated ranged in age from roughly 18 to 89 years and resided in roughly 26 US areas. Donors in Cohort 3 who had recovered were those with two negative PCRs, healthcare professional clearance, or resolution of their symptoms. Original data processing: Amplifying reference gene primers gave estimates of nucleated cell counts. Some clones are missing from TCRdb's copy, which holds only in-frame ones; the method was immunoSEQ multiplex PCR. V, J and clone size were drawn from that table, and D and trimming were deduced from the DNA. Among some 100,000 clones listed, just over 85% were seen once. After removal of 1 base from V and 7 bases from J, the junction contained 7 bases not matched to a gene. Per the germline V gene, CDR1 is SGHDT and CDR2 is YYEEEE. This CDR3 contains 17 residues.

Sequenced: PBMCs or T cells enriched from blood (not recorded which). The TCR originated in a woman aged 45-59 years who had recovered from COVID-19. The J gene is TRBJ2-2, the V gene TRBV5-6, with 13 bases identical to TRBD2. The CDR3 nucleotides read TGTGCCAGCAGCTTGATTGGACTAGCGGGGGCGAGCGGGGAGCTGTTTTTT. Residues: CASSLIGLAGASGELFF.